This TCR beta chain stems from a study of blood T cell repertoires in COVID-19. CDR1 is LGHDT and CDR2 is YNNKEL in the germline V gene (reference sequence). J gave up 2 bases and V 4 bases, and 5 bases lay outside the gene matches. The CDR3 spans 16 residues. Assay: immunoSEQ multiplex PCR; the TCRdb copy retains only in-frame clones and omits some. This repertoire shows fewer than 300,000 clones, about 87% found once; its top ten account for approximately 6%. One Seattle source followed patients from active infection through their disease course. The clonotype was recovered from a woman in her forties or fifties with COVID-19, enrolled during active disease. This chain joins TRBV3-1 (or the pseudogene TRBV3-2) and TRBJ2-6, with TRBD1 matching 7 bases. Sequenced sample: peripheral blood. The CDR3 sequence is CASSPRQGTGANVLTF. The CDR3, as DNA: TGTGCCAGCAGCCCCCGACAGGGCACTGGGGCCAACGTCCTGACTTTC.